The sequence of this T cell receptor beta chain was determined in a study of T cells in Graves' hyperthyroidism and ophthalmopathy. Using RNA transcripts as the source, TCR beta CDR3 regions were amplified. When the TCR CDR3 underwent first-round RT-PCR, the HTBI primer set was used. TCRdb analysed the multiplex PCR reads with MiXCR anew, one entry per CDR3 protein. The profile shows about 59,000 distinct CDR3 sequences, approximately 53% of them singletons. This clonotype was counted ten times or more. There are 19 residues in the CDR3. The V end lost 1 base, the J end lost 4 bases, and 26 bases lay between the germline ends. The germline V gene has CDR1 SGHRS and CDR2 YFSETQ.

The sequence was collected from a woman aged 55-70 years with Graves' ophthalmopathy. Source material: blood. The chain combines TRBV5-1 with TRBJ1-2; unclear D gene. As DNA, the CDR3 is TGCGCCAGCAGCTTGATCACCTTAGACGGCTCCCCTTCTGTCTATGGCTACACCTTC. Translating it yields CASSLITLDGSPSVYGYTF.